Presented here are 5 T cell receptor beta chains from one specimen sequenced in a study of blood T cells in healthy people across ages. The second PCR ran about 6 to 11 cycles with a sample-barcoded 5' primer and J-beta primers. MiXCR, applied by TCRdb to the 5' RACE reads, yields one record per CDR3 protein. The sample contains 550,000 to 750,000 distinct CDR3 sequences, around a fifth of which appear only once. The sample consisted of blood. The receptors shown here come from a man aged 70 or older in good health.

The V and J genes are TRBV9 and TRBJ2-1, with 12 bases identical to TRBD1. CDR3 length: 15 residues. V shed 3 bases, J shed 6 bases, and the junction held 4 bases outside the gene matches. Germline V gene sequence: CDR1 SGDLS, CDR2 YYNGEE. The DNA of the CDR3 is TGTGCCAGCAGCGCGGGACAGGGGGCTTTCAATGAGCAGTTCTTC. Encoded protein: CASSAGQGAFNEQFF.

This chain links TRBV18 with TRBJ2-7; 7 bases are a match to TRBD1. Germline V gene sequence: CDR1 KGHSH, CDR2 LQKENI. The V and J ends lost 5 bases and 7 bases, in that order; junction bases with no gene match: 8. The CDR3 is 13 residues long. This chain's CDR3 is CASSLTGDGEQYF. The DNA for the CDR3 is TGTGCCAGCTCATTAACAGGGGATGGGGAGCAGTACTTC.

This clonotype has a handful of counts. The chain is built from TRBV28 and TRBJ2-3, with D possibly TRBD2 on 5 matching bases. V shed 6 bases and J shed 0 bases, with 16 bases lying between them. The CDR3 consists of 16 residues. Looked up from germline, CDR1 is MDHEN and CDR2 is SYDVKM. CDR3 bases: TGTGCCAGCAGCCCACGGACTTCTAGGAGCACAGATACGCAGTATTTT. Translation: CASSPRTSRSTDTQYF.

This rearrangement joins TRBV20-1 to TRBJ2-1, with D perhaps matching TRBD1 (7 bases). This CDR3 contains 16 residues. Germline CDR1 and CDR2: DFQATT and SNEGSKA (reference sequence). V was pared by 4 bases and J by 6 bases, with 22 bases between. The DNA of the CDR3 is TGCAGTGCTATAGGACAGGAGGGGATATCTAGCAATGAGCAGTTCTTC. It codes for CSAIGQEGISSNEQFF.

This clonotype was counted many times. The rearrangement links TRBV12-3 or TRBV12-4 to TRBJ1-5, with unresolved D. The CDR3 has 13 amino acids. Trimming took 3 bases from V and 4 from J, leaving 7 bases between them. CDR3 region: CASSFGGNQPQHF. CDR3 bases: TGTGCCAGCAGTTTCGGCGGGAATCAGCCCCAGCATTTT.